The subject of this entry is one T cell receptor (beta chain). Libraries were prepared by immunoSEQ multiplex PCR; TCRdb keeps only in-frame clonotypes and omits some of them. The table records under 450,000 clones, approximately 87% of them present only once. Adults between about 18 and 95 years of age took part from about 24 US areas. These data are taken from a study of blood T cell repertoires in COVID-19. CDR1 and CDR2 (germline): LNHDA, SQIVND (reference sequence). V lost 6 bases to trimming and J lost 2 bases, with 19 bases between them. The CDR3 consists of 17 residues. This receptor was obtained from a man younger than 40 who had recovered from COVID-19. The material sequenced was PBMCs or T cells enriched from blood (not recorded which). This chain uses TRBV19 with TRBJ2-2; the D gene is possibly TRBD2 (7 bases). The DNA of the CDR3 is TGTGCCAGTAGAAGGACGGGCGGGGGCCAAAACACCGGGGAGCTGTTTTTT. This translates into CASRRTGGGQNTGELFF.